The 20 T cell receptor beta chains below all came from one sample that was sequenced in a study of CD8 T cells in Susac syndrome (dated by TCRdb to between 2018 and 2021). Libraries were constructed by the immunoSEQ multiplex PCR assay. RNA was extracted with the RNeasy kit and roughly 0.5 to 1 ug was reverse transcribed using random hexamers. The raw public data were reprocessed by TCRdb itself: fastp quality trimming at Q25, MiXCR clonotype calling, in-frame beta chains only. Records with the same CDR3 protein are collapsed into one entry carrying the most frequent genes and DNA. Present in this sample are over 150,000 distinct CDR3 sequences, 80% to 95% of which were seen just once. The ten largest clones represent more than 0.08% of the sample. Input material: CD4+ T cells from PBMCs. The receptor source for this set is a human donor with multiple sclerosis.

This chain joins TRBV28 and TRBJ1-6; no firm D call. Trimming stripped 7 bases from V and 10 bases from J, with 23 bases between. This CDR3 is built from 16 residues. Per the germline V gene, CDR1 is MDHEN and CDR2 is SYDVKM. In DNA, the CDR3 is TGTGCCAGCACCCCGTTTGGGAACAGACCGGGATCACCCCTCCACTTT. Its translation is CASTPFGNRPGSPLHF.

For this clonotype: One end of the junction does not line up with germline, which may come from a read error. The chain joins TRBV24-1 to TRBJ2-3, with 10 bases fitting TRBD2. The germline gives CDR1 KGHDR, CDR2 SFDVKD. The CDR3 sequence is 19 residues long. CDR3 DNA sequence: TGTGCCTCCAGCACCCCTAGCGGGAGAGGAGACTCGGGCACAGATACGCAGTATTTT. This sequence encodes CASSTPSGRGDSGTDTQYF.

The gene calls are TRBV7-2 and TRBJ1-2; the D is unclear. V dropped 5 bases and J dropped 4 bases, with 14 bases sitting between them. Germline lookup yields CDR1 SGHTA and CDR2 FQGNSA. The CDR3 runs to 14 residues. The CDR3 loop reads CASSQEPDPYGYTF. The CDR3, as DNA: TGTGCCAGCAGCCAGGAACCAGACCCCTATGGCTACACCTTC.

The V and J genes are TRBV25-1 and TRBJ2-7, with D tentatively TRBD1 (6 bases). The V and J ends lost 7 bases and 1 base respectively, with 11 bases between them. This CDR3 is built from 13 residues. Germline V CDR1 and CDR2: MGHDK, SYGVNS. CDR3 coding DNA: TGTGCCAGCACCAGGGGAAGATCCTACGAGCAGTACTTC. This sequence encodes CASTRGRSYEQYF.

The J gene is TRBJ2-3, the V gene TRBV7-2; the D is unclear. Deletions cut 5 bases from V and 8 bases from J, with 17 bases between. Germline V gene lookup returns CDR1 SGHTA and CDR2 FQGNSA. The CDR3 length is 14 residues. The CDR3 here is CASSPRTAPSTQYF. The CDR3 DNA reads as TGTGCCAGCAGCCCCCGGACGGCGCCGTCTACGCAGTATTTT. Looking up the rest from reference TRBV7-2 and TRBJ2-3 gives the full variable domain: GAGVSQSPSNKVTEKGKDVELRCDPISGHTALYWYRQSLGQGLEFLIYFQGNSAPDKSGLPSDRFSAERTGGSVSTLTIQRTQQEDSAVYLCASSPRTAPSTQYFGPGTRLTVL.

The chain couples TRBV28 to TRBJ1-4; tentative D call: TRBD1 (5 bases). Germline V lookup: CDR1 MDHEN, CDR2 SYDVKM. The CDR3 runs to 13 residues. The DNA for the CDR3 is TGTGCAGCCCGGGACCCAACTAATGAAAAACTGTTTTTT. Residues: CAARDPTNEKLFF.

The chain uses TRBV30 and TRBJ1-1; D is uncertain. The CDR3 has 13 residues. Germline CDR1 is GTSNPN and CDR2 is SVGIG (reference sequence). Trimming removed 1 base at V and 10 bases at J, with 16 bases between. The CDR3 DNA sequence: TGTGCCTGGAGTGAGGTTTTTAGATCAGGAGCTTTCTTT. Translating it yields CAWSEVFRSGAFF.

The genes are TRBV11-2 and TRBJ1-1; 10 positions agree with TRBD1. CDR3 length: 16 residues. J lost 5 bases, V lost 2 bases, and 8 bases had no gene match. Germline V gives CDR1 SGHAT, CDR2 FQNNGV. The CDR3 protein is CASSLMGQGRGTEAFF. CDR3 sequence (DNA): TGTGCCAGCAGCTTAATGGGACAGGGGAGGGGTACTGAAGCTTTCTTT.

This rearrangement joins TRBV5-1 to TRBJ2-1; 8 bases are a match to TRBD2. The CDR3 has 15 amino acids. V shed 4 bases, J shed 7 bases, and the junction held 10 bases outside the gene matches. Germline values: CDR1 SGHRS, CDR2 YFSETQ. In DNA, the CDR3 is TGCGCCAGCAGCGTTGGTGTGGTAGCGGGGAATGAGCAGTTCTTC. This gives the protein CASSVGVVAGNEQFF.

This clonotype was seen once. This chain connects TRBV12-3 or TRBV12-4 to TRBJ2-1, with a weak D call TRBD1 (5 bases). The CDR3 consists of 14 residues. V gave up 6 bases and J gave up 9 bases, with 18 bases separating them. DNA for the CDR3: TGTGCCAGCAGCCAAAGTATGGACACAGCTGAGCAGTTCTTC. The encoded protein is CASSQSMDTAEQFF.

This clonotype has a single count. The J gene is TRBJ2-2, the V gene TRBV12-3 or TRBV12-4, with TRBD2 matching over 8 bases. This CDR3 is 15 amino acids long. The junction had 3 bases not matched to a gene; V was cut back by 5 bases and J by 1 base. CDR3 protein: CASSPGLGNTGELFF. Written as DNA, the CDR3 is TGTGCCAGCAGTCCGGGACTAGGGAACACCGGGGAGCTGTTTTTT.

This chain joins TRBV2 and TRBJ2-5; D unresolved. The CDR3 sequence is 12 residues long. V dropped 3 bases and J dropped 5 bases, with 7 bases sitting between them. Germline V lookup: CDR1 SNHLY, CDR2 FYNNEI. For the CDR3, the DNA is TGTGCCAGCAGTGAGCTGGGGGAGACCCAGTACTTC. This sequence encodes CASSELGETQYF.

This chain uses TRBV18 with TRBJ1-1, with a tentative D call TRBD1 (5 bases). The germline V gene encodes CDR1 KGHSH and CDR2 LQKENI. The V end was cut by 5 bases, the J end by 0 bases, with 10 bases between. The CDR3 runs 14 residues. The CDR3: CASSNQGLNTEAFF. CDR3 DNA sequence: TGTGCCAGCTCAAATCAGGGCCTGAACACTGAAGCTTTCTTT.

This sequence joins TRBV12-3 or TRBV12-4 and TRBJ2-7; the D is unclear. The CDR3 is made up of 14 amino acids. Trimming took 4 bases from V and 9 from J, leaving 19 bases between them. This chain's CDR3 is CASSSQTGAYGQYF. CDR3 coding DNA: TGTGCCAGCAGTTCTCAGACGGGCGCTTATGGGCAGTACTTC.

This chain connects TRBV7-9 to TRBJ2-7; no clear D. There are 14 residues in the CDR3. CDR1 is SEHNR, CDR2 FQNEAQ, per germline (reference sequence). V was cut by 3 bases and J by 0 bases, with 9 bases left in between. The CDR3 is CASSLTDNSYEQYF. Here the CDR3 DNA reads TGTGCCAGCAGCTTGACGGATAACTCCTACGAGCAGTACTTC.

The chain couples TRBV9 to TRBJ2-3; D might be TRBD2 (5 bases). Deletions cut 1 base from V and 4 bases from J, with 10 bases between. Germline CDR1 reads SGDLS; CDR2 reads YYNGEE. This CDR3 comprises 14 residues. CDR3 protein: CASSVRVASDTQYF. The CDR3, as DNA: TGTGCCAGCAGCGTAAGGGTAGCGTCAGATACGCAGTATTTT.

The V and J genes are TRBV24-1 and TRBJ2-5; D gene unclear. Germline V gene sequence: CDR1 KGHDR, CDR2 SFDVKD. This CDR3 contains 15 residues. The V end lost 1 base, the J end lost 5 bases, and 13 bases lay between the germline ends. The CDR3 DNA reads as TGTGCCACCAGTGATTTAAAGGAAGCCCGGGAGACCCAGTACTTC. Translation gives CATSDLKEARETQYF.

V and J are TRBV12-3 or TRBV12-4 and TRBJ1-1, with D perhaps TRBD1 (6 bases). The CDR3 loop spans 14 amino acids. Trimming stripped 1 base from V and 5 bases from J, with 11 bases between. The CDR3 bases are TGTGCCAGCAGTTTAGGGGGGCGAGGGACTGAAGCTTTCTTT. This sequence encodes CASSLGGRGTEAFF.

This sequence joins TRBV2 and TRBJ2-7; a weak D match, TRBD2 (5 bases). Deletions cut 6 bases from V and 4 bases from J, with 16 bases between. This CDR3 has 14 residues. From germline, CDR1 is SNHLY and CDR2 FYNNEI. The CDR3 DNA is TGTGCCAGCAGCCGGGCGGGCCCGGGGTACGAGCAGTACTTC. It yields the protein CASSRAGPGYEQYF.

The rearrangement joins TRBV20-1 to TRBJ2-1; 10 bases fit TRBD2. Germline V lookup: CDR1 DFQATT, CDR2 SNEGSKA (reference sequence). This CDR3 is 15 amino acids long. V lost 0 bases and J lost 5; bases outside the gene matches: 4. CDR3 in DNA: TGCAGTGCTAGAGAGAAAGCGGGAGGGAACAATGAGCAGTTCTTC. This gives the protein CSAREKAGGNNEQFF.